This T cell receptor (beta chain) was found in a study of cytomegalovirus exposure and HLA in healthy donors. Primers for the PCR totalled 60 Vbeta and 13 Jbeta. Sequencing used immunoSEQ multiplex PCR; TCRdb keeps in-frame clones, though not all of them. Here the sample spans some 130,000 clones, about four fifths being singletons. The sample comprised PBMCs. The TCR was taken from a man aged 30-40 years in good health.

CDR3 loop: CASSGTGPKYEQYF. DNA for the CDR3: TGTGCCAGCAGCGGGACAGGGCCCAAGTACGAGCAGTACTTC. The chain has TRBV7-8 and TRBJ2-7; TRBD1 aligns across 9 bases. The J segment lost 4 bases and the V segment lost 5 bases, leaving 6 bases of the junction unmatched. This CDR3 region has 14 residues. The germline V gene has CDR1 SGHVS and CDR2 FQNEAQ.